The 29 T cell receptor beta chains below all came from one sample that was sequenced in a study of shared T cell receptors in the human thymus. The repertoire was sequenced with immunoSEQ multiplex PCR; TCRdb's copy has only in-frame clones and lacks some. Among under 850,000 clones, roughly 90% were seen once, and the ten largest hold 0.01%. The data also belong to a second study, concerning human thymus T cells.

The specimen was thymocytes. Receptors originate from a boy less than two years old with a congenital heart defect.

This clone appeared a few times. The chain has TRBV11-2 and TRBJ1-1; D uncertain. The CDR3 runs to 12 residues. Per the germline V gene, CDR1 is SGHAT and CDR2 is FQNNGV. With 0 bases removed from V and 11 bases from J, the gap between germline ends came to 10 bases. Here the CDR3 DNA reads TGTGCCAGCAGCTTAGAAGGAGGTCGGGCTTTCTTT. This gives the protein CASSLEGGRAFF.

CDR3 residues: CASSSRAGVADTQYF. The CDR3 DNA is TGTGCCAGCAGCTCCAGAGCGGGAGTGGCAGATACGCAGTATTTT. V is TRBV7-4 and J is TRBJ2-3, with 8 bases aligning to TRBD2. This CDR3 region has 15 residues. Germline V lookup: CDR1 SGHVT, CDR2 SQSDAQ. V gave up 4 bases and J gave up 4 bases; unmatched junction bases: 7.

The chain uses TRBV19 and TRBJ2-2, with D possibly TRBD2 on 6 matching bases. Trimming left V 7 bases short and J 9 bases short, with 18 bases between. Germline values: CDR1 LNHDA, CDR2 SQIVND (reference sequence). The CDR3 contains 14 residues. The CDR3 loop reads CASKMAGLGRELFF. The DNA of the CDR3 is TGTGCCAGTAAGATGGCGGGACTTGGCCGGGAGCTGTTTTTT.

This clone was detected a few times. The J gene is TRBJ2-3, the V gene TRBV14; 9 nucleotides align to TRBD2. The CDR3 contains 16 residues. Germline assignment: CDR1 SGHDN and CDR2 FVKESK. The J segment lost 4 bases and the V segment lost 1 base, leaving 6 bases of the junction unmatched. The DNA for the CDR3 is TGTGCCAGCAGCCAAGGAGGCAGCGGGAGGCCAGATACGCAGTATTTT. Its translation: CASSQGGSGRPDTQYF.

V gene TRBV7-2 combines with J gene TRBJ2-7, with TRBD2 matching over 13 bases. The J segment lost 2 bases and the V segment lost 5 bases, leaving 9 bases of the junction unmatched. Germline loops: CDR1 SGHTA, CDR2 FQGNSA. This CDR3 region has 17 residues. This chain's CDR3 is CASSLPGLAGWAYEQYF. CDR3 DNA sequence: TGTGCCAGCAGCCTCCCGGGACTAGCGGGATGGGCCTACGAGCAGTACTTC.

The rearrangement uses TRBV7-3 and TRBJ2-1, with 13 bases lining up with TRBD2. The CDR3 runs 18 residues. The germline V gene encodes CDR1 SGHTA and CDR2 FQGTGA. Trimming cost V 3 bases and J 0 bases; bases outside gene matches: 5. CDR3 loop: CASSFGLAGETSYNEQFF. The CDR3 DNA reads TGTGCCAGCAGCTTCGGACTAGCGGGAGAAACCTCCTACAATGAGCAGTTCTTC.

In its sample, this clone was seen once. The CDR3 here is CASRYDRGDTEAFF. CDR3 nucleotides: TGTGCCAGCAGGTACGACAGGGGGGACACTGAAGCTTTCTTT. The rearrangement joins TRBV28 to TRBJ1-1, with 9 bases identical to TRBD1. The V segment lost 6 bases and the J segment 3 bases; nucleotides outside the gene matches: 5. This CDR3 spans 14 amino acids. Germline CDR1 MDHEN, CDR2 SYDVKM. The whole variable domain, remainder taken from reference TRBV28 and TRBJ1-1, is DVKVTQSSRYLVKRTGEKVFLECVQDMDHENMFWYRQDPGLGLRLIYFSYDVKMKEKGDIPEGYSVSREKKERFSLILESASTNQTSMYLCASRYDRGDTEAFFGQGTRLTVV.

The chain links TRBV28 to TRBJ2-3, with 10 bases that match TRBD2. The germline gives CDR1 MDHEN, CDR2 SYDVKM. This CDR3 has 16 amino acids. V was pared by 3 bases and J by 5 bases, with 8 bases of the junction left unmatched. CDR3: CASSFKKREGQDTQYF. Written as DNA, the CDR3 is TGTGCCAGCAGTTTTAAGAAGCGGGAGGGACAAGATACGCAGTATTTT.

The J gene is TRBJ1-4, the V gene TRBV15, with a possible D match to TRBD1 (6 bases). The CDR3 has 16 residues. Germline CDR1 LNHNV, CDR2 YYDKDF (reference sequence). V lost 1 base and J lost 4, with 13 bases in between. As DNA, the CDR3 is TGTGCCACCAGCAGAGTTGAAAGGGGGATTAATGAAAAACTGTTTTTT. Translated: CATSRVERGINEKLFF.

The chain couples TRBV30 to TRBJ2-2; 7 nucleotides align to TRBD2. Trimming removed 3 bases from V and 4 bases from J; junction bases left unmatched: 8. The CDR3 covers 15 residues. Germline CDR1 is GTSNPN and CDR2 is SVGIG (reference sequence). CDR3 protein: CAWRGTREITGELFF. The CDR3, as DNA: TGTGCCTGGAGGGGAACGCGGGAGATCACCGGGGAGCTGTTTTTT.

The rearrangement links TRBV4-3 to TRBJ1-2; 7 nucleotides agree with TRBD1. The V gene's germline CDR1 is LGHNA and CDR2 YSLEER. V was pared by 6 bases and J by 7 bases, with 11 bases of the junction left unmatched. The CDR3 loop spans 14 amino acids. The CDR3 is CASRPYRGRGGYTF. For the CDR3, the DNA is TGCGCCAGCAGACCCTACAGGGGACGAGGTGGCTACACCTTC.

V gene TRBV7-8 combines with J gene TRBJ2-1; 8 bases are a match to TRBD1. This CDR3 spans 17 amino acids. The germline gives CDR1 SGHVS, CDR2 FQNEAQ. Trimming at V came to 6 bases and at J to 2 bases, leaving 12 bases not matched to a gene. The CDR3 coding sequence is TGTGCCAGCAGTCTCCAGTACCGGACAGGGACCTACAATGAGCAGTTCTTC. As protein: CASSLQYRTGTYNEQFF.

The chain has TRBV5-6 and TRBJ2-1; 11 nucleotides line up with TRBD2. Looked up from germline, CDR1 is SGHDT and CDR2 is YYEEEE. Trimming removed 0 bases from V and 8 bases from J; junction bases left unmatched: 10. CDR3 length: 17 amino acids. CDR3 nucleotides: TGTGCCAGCAGCTTGGTCGGATCGGTAGCGGGAGGGCATGAGCAGTTCTTC. Its protein product is CASSLVGSVAGGHEQFF.

This sequence joins TRBV7-2 and TRBJ1-1; TRBD1 agrees at 7 bases. With V trimmed by 5 bases and J by 5 bases, 5 bases remained unmatched. There are 13 residues in the CDR3. Germline loops: CDR1 SGHTA, CDR2 FQGNSA. CDR3: CASSPQGGTEAFF. The CDR3, as DNA: TGTGCCAGCAGCCCTCAGGGGGGAACTGAAGCTTTCTTT.

A word on this clone: A read error may produce the germline difference seen at one junction end. The chain uses TRBV5-5 and TRBJ2-6; the D gene is possibly TRBD1 (6 bases). The length of the CDR3 is 19 residues. CDR1 and CDR2 (germline): SGHKS, YYEKEE (reference sequence). CDR3 region: CASRLGAGPHRSGANVLTF. The DNA of the CDR3 is TGTGCCAGCAGGTTGGGGGCTGGGCCCCACCGATCTGGGGCCAACGTCCTGACTTTC. Full variable domain (outside the CDR3, taken from reference TRBV5-5 and TRBJ2-6): DAGVTQSPTHLIKTRGQQVTLRCSPISGHKSVSWYQQVLGQGPQFIFQYYEKEERGRGNFPDRFSARQFPNYSSELNVNALLLGDSALYLCASRLGAGPHRSGANVLTFGAGSRLTVL.

This chain connects TRBV14 to TRBJ1-1, with D possibly TRBD1 on 5 matching bases. This CDR3 region has 14 residues. The germline V gene has CDR1 SGHDN and CDR2 FVKESK. V was cut by 1 base and J by 7 bases, with 13 bases left in between. The CDR3 nucleotides are TGTGCCAGCAGCCAAGTTGGCGGGAGGGGTGAAGCTTTCTTT. This translates into CASSQVGGRGEAFF.

V is TRBV27 and J is TRBJ2-7, with 9 positions matching TRBD2. Losses at the gene ends were 3 bases for V and 2 bases for J; bases not matched to a gene: 5. This CDR3 is 15 amino acids long. The V gene's germline CDR1 is MNHEY and CDR2 SMNVEV (reference sequence). CDR3 nucleotides: TGTGCCAGCAGTTTTCGGACTAGCGCCGCCTACGAGCAGTACTTC. The encoded protein is CASSFRTSAAYEQYF.

The CDR3 here is CASSFRGAEAFF. In DNA, the CDR3 is TGTGCCAGCAGCTTCAGGGGGGCTGAAGCTTTCTTT. The chain carries TRBV5-6 and TRBJ1-1, with 7 bases aligning to TRBD1. Per the germline V gene, CDR1 is SGHDT and CDR2 is YYEEEE. V lost 2 bases to trimming and J lost 6 bases; unmatched junction nucleotides: 1. This CDR3 is built from 12 residues.

V gene TRBV10-3 combines with J gene TRBJ2-7; 7 positions agree with TRBD2. The germline CDR1 and CDR2 sequences are ENHRY and SYGVKD. V was pared by 10 bases and J by 2 bases, with 11 bases of the junction left unmatched. CDR3 length: 14 residues. The CDR3 nucleotides are TGTGCCACGGGCCACGAGCGGGAAACCTACGAGCAGTACTTC. Translation gives CATGHERETYEQYF.

The V gene is TRBV30, the J gene TRBJ2-7, with TRBD2 identical over 12 bases. Unmatched junction bases numbered 7, after V lost 6 bases and J lost 4 bases. Germline V gene data show CDR1 as GTSNPN and CDR2 as SVGIG (reference sequence). This CDR3 has 14 residues. The CDR3 reads CACSRLAGAYEQYF. CDR3 in DNA: TGTGCCTGCTCCCGACTAGCGGGGGCTTACGAGCAGTACTTC.

This clone has more than one count but fewer than ten. The DNA of the CDR3 is TGTGCCACCAGCAGTGGACATTTAAGGGACTACGAGCAGTACTTC. Its translation: CATSSGHLRDYEQYF. The V call is TRBV15, the J call TRBJ2-7; tentative D call: TRBD1 (5 bases). CDR1 LNHNV and CDR2 YYDKDF come from the germline V gene (reference sequence). Trimming pared 3 bases from V and 3 bases from J, leaving 15 bases between. CDR3 size: 15 residues.

J is TRBJ2-1 and V is TRBV4-3; 7 nucleotides agree with TRBD2. The CDR3 spans 20 residues. The germline gives CDR1 LGHNA, CDR2 YSLEER. V was clipped by 1 base and J by 2 bases; unmatched bases: 17. CDR3 in amino acids: CASSQVLGASGYTTYNEQFF. CDR3 in DNA: TGCGCCAGCAGCCAAGTACTTGGCGCTAGCGGCTATACCACCTACAATGAGCAGTTCTTC.

This clone showed up just once. The chain joins TRBV28 to TRBJ2-1; D perhaps matches TRBD2 (6 bases). Trimming pared 8 bases from V and 6 bases from J, leaving 14 bases between. CDR3 length: 13 residues. Per the germline V gene, CDR1 is MDHEN and CDR2 is SYDVKM. This CDR3 is CASASASVNEQFF. For the CDR3, the DNA is TGTGCCAGCGCGTCGGCTAGCGTCAATGAGCAGTTCTTC. The variable domain in full, completed from reference TRBV28 and TRBJ2-1, reads DVKVTQSSRYLVKRTGEKVFLECVQDMDHENMFWYRQDPGLGLRLIYFSYDVKMKEKGDIPEGYSVSREKKERFSLILESASTNQTSMYLCASASASVNEQFFGPGTRLTVL.

The gene calls are TRBV19 and TRBJ2-2, with 10 bases fitting TRBD2. V lost 8 bases and J lost 5; bases outside the gene matches: 8. The CDR3 length is 15 residues. Germline V lookup: CDR1 LNHDA, CDR2 SQIVND (reference sequence). Written as DNA, the CDR3 is TGTGCCAGTTCGATGGGTAGCGGGGGGACCGGGGAGCTGTTTTTT. Its translation: CASSMGSGGTGELFF.

This chain connects TRBV13 to TRBJ2-7; D unclear. CDR3 length: 14 residues. V gave up 0 bases and J gave up 5 bases, with 11 bases separating them. Germline loops: CDR1 PRHDT, CDR2 FYEKMQ (reference sequence). CDR3: CASSLGRGTNEQYF. CDR3 coding DNA: TGTGCCAGCAGCTTAGGCCGAGGCACCAACGAGCAGTACTTC. The whole variable domain, filled in from reference TRBV13 and TRBJ2-7, reads AAGVIQSPRHLIKEKRETATLKCYPIPRHDTVYWYQQGPGQDPQFLISFYEKMQSDKGSIPDRFSAQQFSDYHSELNMSSLELGDSALYFCASSLGRGTNEQYFGPGTRLTVT.

The rearrangement links TRBV5-4 to TRBJ2-7, with 7 bases lining up with TRBD2. The J segment lost 5 bases and the V segment lost 4 bases, leaving 9 bases of the junction unmatched. Germline loops: CDR1 SGHNT, CDR2 YYREEE (reference sequence). The CDR3 loop spans 14 amino acids. The CDR3 here is CASSPPGRAHEQYF. The CDR3 DNA reads as TGTGCCAGCAGCCCCCCGGGGAGGGCCCACGAGCAGTACTTC.

V is TRBV5-6 and J is TRBJ2-7; possibly TRBD2 for D (6 bases). The CDR3 contains 14 residues. The V gene's germline CDR1 is SGHDT and CDR2 YYEEEE. V gave up 0 bases and J gave up 2 bases, with 9 bases separating them. In nucleotides, the CDR3 is TGTGCCAGCAGCTTGGGGGCGGGACCCTACGAGCAGTACTTC. Amino acids: CASSLGAGPYEQYF.

The rearrangement uses TRBV6-5 and TRBJ2-1, with 8 bases aligning to TRBD2. The CDR3 extends over 13 amino acids. Germline V gene sequence: CDR1 MNHEY, CDR2 SVGAGI. Trimming took 6 bases from V and 5 from J; bases not matched to a gene: 3. CDR3 sequence: CASRAGGHNEQFF. The CDR3 coding sequence is TGTGCCAGCAGGGCGGGAGGTCACAATGAGCAGTTCTTC.

The V and J genes are TRBV19 and TRBJ2-3, with D perhaps TRBD1 (6 bases). CDR1 and CDR2 (germline): LNHDA, SQIVND (reference sequence). The CDR3 length is 12 residues. Trimming left V 6 bases short and J 6 bases short, with 10 bases between. As DNA, the CDR3 is TGTGCCAGTAGCGGGACATATGATACGCAGTATTTT. Residues: CASSGTYDTQYF.